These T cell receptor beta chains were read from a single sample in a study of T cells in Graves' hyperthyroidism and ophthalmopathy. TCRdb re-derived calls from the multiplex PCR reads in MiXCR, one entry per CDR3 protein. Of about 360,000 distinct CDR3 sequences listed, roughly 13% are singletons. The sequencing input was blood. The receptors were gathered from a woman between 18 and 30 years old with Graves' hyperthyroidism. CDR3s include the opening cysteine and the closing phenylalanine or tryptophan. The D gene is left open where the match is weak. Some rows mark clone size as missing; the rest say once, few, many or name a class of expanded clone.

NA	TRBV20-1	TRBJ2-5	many	CSARGETQYF	TGCAGTGCTAGAGGGGAGACCCAGTACTTC
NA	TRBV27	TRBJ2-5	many	CASGGGDRWETQYF	TGTGCCAGCGGGGGTGGGGACCGCTGGGAGACCCAGTACTTC
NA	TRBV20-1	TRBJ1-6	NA	CSAREAGYLSSYNSPLHF	TGCAGTGCTAGAGAAGCAGGGTACCTTAGCTCCTATAATTCACCCCTCCACTTT
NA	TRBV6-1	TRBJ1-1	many	CASSGTPRNTEAFF	TGTGCCAGCAGTGGAACCCCGAGGAACACTGAAGCTTTCTTT
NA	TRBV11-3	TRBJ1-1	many	CASSLSTGHTEAFF	TGTGCCAGCAGCTTAAGCACCGGCCACACTGAAGCTTTCTTT
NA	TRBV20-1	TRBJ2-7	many	CSARVFRVNEQYF	TGCAGTGCTAGAGTTTTCAGGGTCAACGAGCAGTACTTC
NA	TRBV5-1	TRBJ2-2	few	CATPGPEDTGELFF	TGCGCCACCCCGGGGCCCGAAGACACCGGGGAGCTGTTTTTT
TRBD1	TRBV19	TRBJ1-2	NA	CASSIWDRDNYGYTF	TGTGCCAGTAGTATATGGGACAGAGATAACTATGGCTACACCTTC
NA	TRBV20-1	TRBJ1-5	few	CSARATGHSNQPQHF	TGCAGTGCTAGAGCAACAGGGCATAGCAATCAGCCCCAGCATTTT
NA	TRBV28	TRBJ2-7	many	CASNGGSYEQYF	TGTGCCAGCAACGGGGGCTCTTACGAGCAGTACTTC
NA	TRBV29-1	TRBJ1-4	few	CSVGGQPNEKLFF	TGCAGCGTTGGGGGACAACCTAATGAAAAACTGTTTTTT
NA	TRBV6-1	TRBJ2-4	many	CASSPCETNAYF	TGTGCCAGCAGTCCTTGTGAAACGAATGCGTACTTC
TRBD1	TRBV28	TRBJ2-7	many	CASRPIQGLTYEQYF	TGTGCCAGCAGGCCGATACAGGGGCTAACCTACGAGCAGTACTTC
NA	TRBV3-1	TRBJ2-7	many	CASSQEPFGSYEQYF	TGTGCCAGCAGCCAAGAGCCGTTTGGGTCCTACGAGCAGTACTTC
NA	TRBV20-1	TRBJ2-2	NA	CSARAVQSGGELFF	TGCAGTGCTAGAGCAGTACAGAGTGGGGGGGAGCTGTTTTTT
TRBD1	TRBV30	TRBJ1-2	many	CAWSRGLGGYTF	TGTGCCTGGAGTAGGGGGCTCGGGGGCTACACCTTC
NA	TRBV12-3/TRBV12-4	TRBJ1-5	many	CASSSGTSNSNQPQHF	TGTGCCAGCAGTTCCGGGACATCCAATAGCAATCAGCCCCAGCATTTT
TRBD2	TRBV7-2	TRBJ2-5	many	CASSPSGRKETQYF	TGTGCCAGCAGCCCTAGCGGGAGAAAAGAGACCCAGTACTTC
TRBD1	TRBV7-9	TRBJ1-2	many	CASSKQGADYGYTF	TGTGCCAGCAGCAAACAGGGGGCGGACTATGGCTACACCTTC
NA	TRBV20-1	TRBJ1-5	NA	CSVFRGLNQPQHF	TGCAGTGTTTTTCGGGGATTAAATCAGCCCCAGCATTTT
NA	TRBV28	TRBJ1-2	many	CASSLRTEIYGYTF	TGTGCCAGCAGTTTAAGGACAGAAATCTATGGCTACACCTTC
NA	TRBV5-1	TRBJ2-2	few	CASSNRVTGELFF	TGCGCCAGCAGCAACAGGGTCACCGGGGAGCTGTTTTTT